The present T cell receptor beta chain was sequenced within a study of vaccination and CD4 T cells after COVID-19. Study information: A median of approximately 100 days (range 35 to 161) separated diagnosis from post-COVID sampling. Overlapping spike peptides from SARS-CoV-2, HCoV-NL63, HCoV-OC43 and HCoV-229E served to stimulate the cells. A CEFX pool, an HIV-1 Nef pool, or else no peptide went into the control cultures.

Cultured CD4+ T cell DNA underwent sequencing with the Oncomine TCR Beta short-read assay. TCRdb reprocessed the PCR reads via MiXCR and lists one record per CDR3 protein. The repertoire includes 9,000 to 15,000 distinct CDR3 sequences, roughly 34% of them detected once, and 34% sits in the top ten. Concerning this clonotype itself: The antigen remains undetermined.

As for treatment: roughly 10-day PBMC culture with coronavirus spike peptide pools or control peptides (ViraFEST assay). V shed 4 bases and J 5 bases; nucleotides not matched to a gene: 6. The CDR3 consists of 15 residues. CDR1 and CDR2 from the germline V gene are SGHRS and YFSETQ. The V gene is TRBV5-1, the J gene TRBJ2-3, with 11 bases identical to TRBD1. The sequence was collected from a human donor who received a COVID-19 vaccine. The sample was CD4+ T cells from blood, cultured in vitro, taken before SARS-CoV-2 vaccination. CDR3 DNA sequence: TGCGCCAGCAGCCCGGACAGGGGGCGCGGAGATACGCAGTATTTT. Protein: CASSPDRGRGDTQYF.